This T cell receptor (beta chain) was captured in a study of blood T cell repertoires in COVID-19. About the study: Material from acute and convalescent COVID-19 was sourced from the United States, Italy and Spain. T cells, B-cell-depleted T cells, or PBMCs provided the cDNA or gDNA that served as material.

This clone was picked up a small number of times. Germline-derived CDR1 and CDR2 are LGHNA and YSLEER. This CDR3 region has 16 residues. With V trimmed by 0 bases and J by 6 bases, 6 bases remained unmatched. Authors' analysis steps: Amplification of reference gene primers was used by the study to estimate nucleated cell counts. Clones were sequenced by immunoSEQ multiplex PCR, and TCRdb holds only the in-frame ones, with some missing. V and J calls and clone size follow that table, whereas D and trimming were derived from the DNA. The sample contains about 110,000 clones, 60% to 85% of which appear only once.

Sequencing was carried out using peripheral blood. This clonotype was obtained from a human donor in a cohort sampled during active or convalescent COVID-19. The chain uses TRBV4-3 and TRBJ2-1; 9 bases align to TRBD2. The CDR3 bases are TGCGCCAGCAGCCAAGAGGCTAGCGGGACCCTCAATGAGCAGTTCTTC. As protein: CASSQEASGTLNEQFF.